This T cell receptor beta chain was sequenced in a study of cytomegalovirus exposure and HLA in healthy donors. The PCR made use of 60 Vbeta and 13 Jbeta primers. Assay: immunoSEQ multiplex PCR; the TCRdb copy retains only in-frame clones and omits some. This table lists about 76,000 clones. CDR1 is SGHTS, CDR2 YDEGEE, per germline. The CDR3 is made up of 18 amino acids. V lost 1 base and J lost 0, with 17 bases in between. Sequenced: PBMCs. J is TRBJ1-5 and V is TRBV5-8; weak D call: TRBD1 (6 bases). This sequence originates from a woman aged 40-49 years in good health and CMV-seropositive. As DNA, the CDR3 is TGTGCCAGCAGCTTGTCGACAGGAACCCTTACTAGCAATCAGCCCCAGCATTTT. Translating it yields CASSLSTGTLTSNQPQHF.